This is a list of T cell receptor beta chains from one sample in a study of breast tumors, draining lymph nodes, adjacent tissues. MiXCR was run by TCRdb on the multiplex PCR reads, yielding one entry per CDR3 protein. The data contain about 230,000 distinct CDR3 sequences, about 30% of them singletons. Specimen: axillary lymph node tissue. These receptors were obtained from a female donor with breast cancer. Some clones in this sample may be carry-over from other donors' samples. Both conserved end residues are part of each CDR3.

TRBJ2-5	TRBV4-1	CASSQVGSGRETQYF
TRBJ1-5	TRBV5-5	CASSPAEGQPQHF
TRBJ2-3	TRBV2	CASSERTSGTGDTQYF
TRBJ2-1	TRBV5-1	CASRPGEGRNEQFF
TRBJ2-5	TRBV20-1	CSAYPGGLARYF
TRBJ1-5	TRBV28	CASIRRRYPRGGPDQPQHF
TRBJ2-7	TRBV7-9	CASSSPGQPYEQYF
TRBJ2-7	TRBV5-1	CASSATSAYYEQYF
TRBJ2-2	TRBV11-3	CASSSLANTGELFF
TRBJ2-1	TRBV20-1	CSARDPGQVRSEQFF
TRBJ2-5	TRBV9	CASSRSGSGEETPCF
TRBJ2-5	TRBV7-9	CASSPQGAAAGETQYF
TRBJ2-1	TRBV6-6	CASTGLAMGTLYNEQFF
TRBJ2-7	TRBV2	CASSGQTSGRNEQYF
TRBJ2-7	TRBV5-5	CASSPGDRAAYEQYF
TRBJ1-1	TRBV19	CASSWVGDAEAFF
TRBJ2-1	TRBV4-3	CASSQDRAGTGRGGSYNEQFF
TRBJ2-7	TRBV7-9	CASSLAWSDEQYF
TRBJ1-3	TRBV10-3	CAISERITGNTIYF
TRBJ2-7	TRBV6-1	CASSRQYEQYF
TRBJ2-7	TRBV27	CASRAGQGGYEQYF
TRBJ2-3	TRBV28	CASSFLAGPSTDTQYF
TRBJ2-1	TRBV19	CASSPDGLAGEGNEQFF
TRBJ1-1	TRBV19	CASSIDLPGGRRKTEAFF
TRBJ2-2	TRBV12-3/TRBV12-4	CASSLVGVVGELFF
TRBJ1-2	TRBV20-1	CSGGGTAYGYTF
TRBJ2-5	TRBV7-8	CASSLDRVETQYF
TRBJ2-1	TRBV9	CASSRGSGYYNEQFF